The rows below give T cell receptor beta chains drawn from one sample of a study of regulatory T cells in long-lasting Graves disease. TCRdb re-analysed the multiplex PCR reads in MiXCR, keeping a single row per CDR3 protein. The sample has 300,000 to 500,000 distinct CDR3 sequences, more than 20% seen once. Material: peripheral blood mononuclear cells (PBMCs), obtained when the disease was refractory, from a patient treated with antithyroid drugs. The origin of the receptors is a female donor with Graves disease. Each CDR3 is given with its conserved first and last residue. D genes are given only for firm matches. Clone size is given for some rows only: seen once, a few or many times, or a class if the clone is expanded.

clone size: .; D gene: TRBD2; J gene: TRBJ2-1; V gene: TRBV6-1; CDR3 protein: CASRSLAGFRANEQFF; CDR3 DNA: TGTGCCAGCAGATCTCTAGCGGGATTTCGTGCCAATGAGCAGTTCTTC
clone size: .; D gene: TRBD1; J gene: TRBJ2-7; V gene: TRBV2; CDR3 protein: CASSPPLRTGPYEQYF; CDR3 DNA: TGTGCCAGCAGCCCTCCTCTGAGGACAGGGCCCTACGAGCAGTACTTC
clone size: many; D gene: .; J gene: TRBJ1-5; V gene: TRBV12-3/TRBV12-4; CDR3 protein: CASSRGGQGGNQPQHF; CDR3 DNA: TGTGCCAGCAGTCGGGGTGGTCAGGGCGGCAATCAGCCCCAGCATTTT
clone size: few; D gene: TRBD2; J gene: TRBJ2-3; V gene: TRBV15; CDR3 protein: CATSRDFAGAGDTQYF; CDR3 DNA: TGTGCCACCAGCAGAGATTTCGCGGGAGCAGGTGATACGCAGTATTTT
clone size: many; D gene: .; J gene: TRBJ2-7; V gene: TRBV15; CDR3 protein: CATSRDTGPYEQYF; CDR3 DNA: TGTGCCACCAGCAGAGATACAGGGCCCTACGAGCAGTACTTC
clone size: many; D gene: TRBD1; J gene: TRBJ1-1; V gene: TRBV28; CDR3 protein: CASSLTGGKAFF; CDR3 DNA: TGTGCCAGCAGCCTGACAGGGGGGAAAGCTTTCTTT
clone size: many; D gene: .; J gene: TRBJ1-4; V gene: TRBV7-9; CDR3 protein: CASSARTTTNEKLFF; CDR3 DNA: TGTGCCAGCAGCGCCCGGACAACAACTAATGAAAAACTGTTTTTT
clone size: .; D gene: .; J gene: TRBJ1-2; V gene: TRBV6-1; CDR3 protein: CASRKPGDHGYTF; CDR3 DNA: TGTGCCAGCAGGAAACCGGGAGACCATGGCTACACCTTC
clone size: .; D gene: TRBD1; J gene: TRBJ2-1; V gene: TRBV18; CDR3 protein: CASSPYLDRGNYNEQFF; CDR3 DNA: TGTGCCAGCTCACCATATCTTGACAGGGGCAACTACAATGAGCAGTTCTTC
clone size: few; D gene: .; J gene: TRBJ2-1; V gene: TRBV27; CDR3 protein: CASSFTGSYNEQFF; CDR3 DNA: TGTGCCAGCAGTTTTACAGGCTCCTACAATGAGCAGTTCTTC
clone size: .; D gene: TRBD1; J gene: TRBJ2-2; V gene: TRBV20-1; CDR3 protein: CSADRAGTGELFF; CDR3 DNA: TGCAGTGCAGACAGGGCGGGCACCGGGGAGCTGTTTTTT
clone size: many; D gene: TRBD1; J gene: TRBJ1-2; V gene: TRBV3-1; CDR3 protein: CASSRGQSGLYYGYTF; CDR3 DNA: TGTGCCAGCAGCCGGGGACAGAGCGGTCTCTACTATGGCTACACCTTC
clone size: few; D gene: TRBD1; J gene: TRBJ1-1; V gene: TRBV6-1; CDR3 protein: CASRGGGQSNTEAFF; CDR3 DNA: TGTGCCAGCAGAGGGGGCGGTCAATCGAACACTGAAGCTTTCTTT
clone size: .; D gene: .; J gene: TRBJ1-1; V gene: TRBV7-9; CDR3 protein: CASSLEYRVNTEAFF; CDR3 DNA: TGTGCCAGCAGCTTAGAATACAGGGTCAACACTGAAGCTTTCTTT
clone size: .; D gene: TRBD1; J gene: TRBJ1-5; V gene: TRBV20-1; CDR3 protein: CSARGQQFQPQHF; CDR3 DNA: TGCAGTGCTAGGGGACAGCAATTCCAGCCCCAGCATTTT
clone size: many; D gene: TRBD1; J gene: TRBJ1-1; V gene: TRBV6-1; CDR3 protein: CASSPPDRELGNTEAFF; CDR3 DNA: TGTGCCAGCAGTCCCCCGGACAGGGAGTTAGGGAACACTGAAGCTTTCTTT
clone size: many; D gene: TRBD1; J gene: TRBJ1-2; V gene: TRBV12-3/TRBV12-4; CDR3 protein: CASKRQGRGYTF; CDR3 DNA: TGTGCCAGCAAAAGACAGGGACGGGGCTACACCTTC
clone size: many; D gene: .; J gene: TRBJ2-6; V gene: TRBV18; CDR3 protein: CASSPEGANVLTF; CDR3 DNA: TGTGCCAGCTCACCGGAGGGGGCCAACGTCCTGACTTTC
clone size: .; D gene: .; J gene: TRBJ1-1; V gene: TRBV18; CDR3 protein: CASSPATENTEAFF; CDR3 DNA: TGTGCCAGCTCACCCGCCACAGAAAACACTGAAGCTTTCTTT
clone size: few; D gene: .; J gene: TRBJ1-5; V gene: TRBV6-1; CDR3 protein: CASRGGDQPQHF; CDR3 DNA: TGTGCCAGCAGGGGAGGGGATCAGCCCCAGCATTTT
clone size: .; D gene: .; J gene: TRBJ2-3; V gene: TRBV12-3/TRBV12-4; CDR3 protein: CASSLRASTDTQYF; CDR3 DNA: TGTGCCAGCAGTTTGAGGGCTAGCACAGATACGCAGTATTTT
clone size: many; D gene: TRBD2; J gene: TRBJ2-6; V gene: TRBV12-3/TRBV12-4; CDR3 protein: CASSYGGRRTGANVLTF; CDR3 DNA: TGTGCCAGCAGTTACGGCGGGAGAAGGACTGGGGCCAACGTCCTGACTTTC
clone size: .; D gene: TRBD2; J gene: TRBJ2-7; V gene: TRBV9; CDR3 protein: CASSVEGLTYEQYF; CDR3 DNA: TGTGCCAGCAGCGTAGAGGGACTAACGTACGAGCAGTACTTC
clone size: few; D gene: TRBD2; J gene: TRBJ2-7; V gene: TRBV6-1; CDR3 protein: CASRSLSGSSYEQYF; CDR3 DNA: TGTGCCAGCAGATCCCTTAGCGGGAGCTCCTACGAGCAGTACTTC
clone size: many; D gene: TRBD2; J gene: TRBJ2-7; V gene: TRBV6-2/TRBV6-3; CDR3 protein: CASSEVRTSGSYEQYF; CDR3 DNA: TGTGCCAGCAGTGAAGTGCGGACTAGCGGGAGTTACGAGCAGTACTTC
clone size: .; D gene: TRBD1; J gene: TRBJ2-7; V gene: TRBV18; CDR3 protein: CASSPPGIGGPSYEQYF; CDR3 DNA: TGTGCCAGCTCACCACCGGGGATAGGGGGCCCGAGCTACGAGCAGTACTTC
clone size: few; D gene: .; J gene: TRBJ1-2; V gene: TRBV10-3; CDR3 protein: CAIPPWGPGHGYTF; CDR3 DNA: TGTGCCATCCCACCGTGGGGGCCGGGACATGGCTACACCTTC